This TCR beta chain was observed in a study of spatial heterogeneity in lung cancer. Study at large: Raw reads contained each unique TCR and UMI combination more than ten times on average.

This clonotype showed up just a few times. Antigen specificity is unknown. This beta chain turned up in a library designed for alpha chains; as an off-target read, its abundance says little. Study-wide points: Alpha and beta chain coverage of tumor T cells was estimated at about 7.4% and 14%, respectively. Tracking of tumor mutation counts was seen in expanded intratumoral alpha and beta TCR counts.

Time point indicated: sample taken at primary tumor resection. Unsorted tumor, nontumor lung tissue or cryopreserved PBMC supplied the whole RNA. MiXCR, applied by TCRdb to the 5' RACE reads, yields one record per CDR3 protein. This sample yields about 300 distinct CDR3 sequences, of which 35% to 50% are seen a single time; around a third belongs to the top ten. The sample in question was lung tumor tissue, obtained at surgery. This sequence originates from a male donor with early-stage non-small cell lung cancer.

The DNA of the CDR3 is TGTGCCAGCAGTTATGAGGGGAGGCGGCGGAGCTTCACAGATACGCAGTATTTT. It yields the protein CASSYEGRRRSFTDTQYF. The chain combines TRBV6-6 with TRBJ2-3; D might be TRBD2 (6 bases). The CDR3 is 18 residues long. The V end was cut by 3 bases, the J end by 2 bases, with 21 bases between. Germline lookup yields CDR1 MNHNY and CDR2 SVGAGI (reference sequence).